The 21 T cell receptor beta chains below all came from one sample that was sequenced in a study of blood T cells in healthy people across ages. Next came a second PCR, run for about 7 to 12 cycles, which used a sample-barcoded 5' primer along with a J-beta primer mix. TCRdb reprocessed the 5' RACE reads via MiXCR and lists one record per CDR3 protein. The sample has 550,000 to 800,000 distinct CDR3 sequences; around 20% are singletons. The specimen sequenced was blood. The source is a man aged 70-80 years in good health.

This clonotype has at least ten counts. This chain uses TRBV7-2 with TRBJ1-1; possibly TRBD1 for D (5 bases). The CDR3 runs 14 residues. CDR1 is SGHTA, CDR2 FQGNSA, per germline. The V gene lost 3 bases and the J gene lost 6 bases, with 14 bases spanning the gap. CDR3 residues: CASSFRGQGAEAFF. The CDR3 coding sequence is TGTGCCAGCAGCTTTCGGGGTCAGGGTGCTGAAGCTTTCTTT.

This clonotype came up a few times. This rearrangement joins TRBV15 to TRBJ2-7, with 7 bases identical to TRBD2. In germline, CDR1 is LNHNV, CDR2 YYDKDF (reference sequence). V was pared by 2 bases and J by 3 bases, with 7 bases of the junction left unmatched. The CDR3 extends over 15 amino acids. CDR3 loop: CATSRTWGGSYEQYF. Here the CDR3 DNA reads TGTGCCACCAGCAGAACCTGGGGCGGGAGCTACGAGCAGTACTTC.

With respect to this clonotype: The CDR3 carries no conserved terminal phenylalanine or tryptophan, so it likely arises from a read error. The chain has TRBV20-1 and TRBJ1-4, with D possibly TRBD1 on 5 matching bases. CDR3 length: 16 amino acids. Germline assignment: CDR1 DFQATT and CDR2 SNEGSKA (reference sequence). V was shortened by 0 bases and J by 0 bases, with 11 bases between the two germline ends. CDR3 DNA: TGCAGTGCTAGAGATGGGGCAGGGTCAACTAATGAAAAACTGTTTTCT. Protein product: CSARDGAGSTNEKLFS.

The chain is built from TRBV3-1 and TRBJ2-5; no clear D. CDR3 length: 13 amino acids. V shed 0 bases and J shed 12 bases, with 14 bases lying between them. Germline assignment: CDR1 LGHDT and CDR2 YNNKEL (reference sequence). CDR3 in amino acids: CASSQDPRAAEYF. CDR3 DNA: TGTGCCAGCAGCCAAGATCCCCGGGCGGCCGAGTACTTC.

This clonotype was detected only a few times. The J gene is TRBJ2-1, the V gene TRBV6-5; 7 bases line up with TRBD2. The CDR3 has 15 amino acids. Germline V gene lookup returns CDR1 MNHEY and CDR2 SVGAGI. V dropped 7 bases and J dropped 0; count of bases not matched to a gene: 6. CDR3 amino acids: CASMPSGSSYNEQFF. CDR3 DNA sequence: TGTGCCAGCATGCCTAGCGGTAGCTCCTACAATGAGCAGTTCTTC.

The chain links TRBV12-3 or TRBV12-4 to TRBJ2-7; 10 nucleotides align to TRBD2. The CDR3 is 16 amino acids. J lost 3 bases, V lost 5 bases, and 10 bases had no gene match. The CDR3 DNA reads TGTGCCAGCAGTCCCGCTAGCGGGAGTAGGATCTACGAGCAGTACTTC. This codes for CASSPASGSRIYEQYF.

This clonotype was counted many times. This chain uses TRBV28 with TRBJ2-7, with D unresolved. The CDR3 length is 12 residues. The V gene's germline CDR1 is MDHEN and CDR2 SYDVKM. V gave up 4 bases and J gave up 4 bases, with 8 bases separating them. The CDR3 region is CASSWQNYEQYF. CDR3 DNA sequence: TGTGCCAGCAGTTGGCAGAATTACGAGCAGTACTTC.

This clonotype has just a few counts. The chain couples TRBV11-2 to TRBJ2-5; 10 bases match TRBD1. Germline trimming cut 3 bases from V and 1 base from J; bases unmatched to any gene: 2. The CDR3 runs 15 residues. CDR1 and CDR2 from the germline V gene are SGHAT and FQNNGV. The CDR3 spells CASSFRTGGQETQYF. In DNA form, the CDR3 reads TGTGCCAGCAGCTTCCGGACAGGGGGCCAAGAGACCCAGTACTTC.

This clonotype has more than one count but fewer than ten. The chain uses TRBV7-2 and TRBJ2-7; D is perhaps TRBD1 (6 bases). Trimming stripped 1 base from V and 4 bases from J, with 14 bases between. CDR3 length: 15 amino acids. Germline V gene lookup returns CDR1 SGHTA and CDR2 FQGNSA. This CDR3 is CASSLGGRGTYEQYF. CDR3 nucleotide sequence: TGTGCCAGCAGCTTAGGGGGCAGGGGAACGTACGAGCAGTACTTC.

This clonotype was observed a handful of times. This chain uses TRBV5-1 with TRBJ2-3, with D tentatively TRBD2 (6 bases). V was shortened by 4 bases and J by 0 bases, with 12 bases between the two germline ends. Germline lookup yields CDR1 SGHRS and CDR2 YFSETQ. The CDR3 sequence is 15 residues long. CDR3 nucleotide sequence: TGCGCCAGCAGCGGAGGGGACGGTAGCACAGATACGCAGTATTTT. Its protein is CASSGGDGSTDTQYF.

There are a few counts of this clonotype. The chain links TRBV20-1 to TRBJ2-1; D perhaps matches TRBD2 (7 bases). Per germline, CDR1 DFQATT and CDR2 SNEGSKA (reference sequence). This CDR3 has 14 residues. The V gene lost 5 bases and the J gene lost 7 bases, with 18 bases spanning the gap. In DNA, the CDR3 is TGCAGTGCTCACGAGCCGGGGGGCGGGAATGAGCAGTTCTTC. It specifies CSAHEPGGGNEQFF.

The rearrangement links TRBV20-1 to TRBJ2-1, with unresolved D. This CDR3 has 13 residues. Trimming took 7 bases from V and 0 from J, leaving 10 bases between them. Germline V CDR1 and CDR2: DFQATT, SNEGSKA (reference sequence). The chain's CDR3 is CSGTASSYNEQFF. CDR3 nucleotide sequence: TGCAGTGGAACTGCGAGCTCCTACAATGAGCAGTTCTTC.

This clonotype has only a few counts. The chain uses TRBV15 and TRBJ2-4, with no clear D. This CDR3 comprises 14 residues. The V gene lost 0 bases and the J gene lost 3 bases, with 6 bases spanning the gap. CDR1 is LNHNV and CDR2 is YYDKDF in the germline V gene (reference sequence). The CDR3 coding sequence is TGTGCCACCAGCAGAGATGTGGGCAAAAACATTCAGTACTTC. Translation gives CATSRDVGKNIQYF.

This clonotype came up a few times. The chain uses TRBV19 and TRBJ1-1, with 7 bases lining up with TRBD1. Germline-derived CDR1 and CDR2 are LNHDA and SQIVND (reference sequence). This CDR3 is 13 amino acids long. J was trimmed by 8 bases and V by 7 bases; bases with no gene match: 10. CDR3 protein: CASKSVGDSEAFF. The CDR3 DNA sequence: TGTGCCAGTAAGTCAGTGGGGGACAGCGAAGCTTTCTTT.

The chain couples TRBV18 to TRBJ1-6; D perhaps matches TRBD1 (5 bases). Germline assignment: CDR1 KGHSH and CDR2 LQKENI. V shed 3 bases and J shed 5 bases, with 11 bases lying between them. CDR3 length: 15 amino acids. This CDR3 is CASSPTTDHNSPLHF. The DNA for the CDR3 is TGTGCCAGCTCACCTACGACAGACCATAATTCACCCCTCCACTTT.

V is TRBV7-8 and J is TRBJ1-2; no clear D. The V end was cut by 5 bases, the J end by 4 bases, with 14 bases between. This CDR3 contains 14 residues. In germline, CDR1 is SGHVS, CDR2 FQNEAQ. CDR3 sequence (DNA): TGTGCCAGCAGCCCGAGGATAGGGAGCTATGGCTACACCTTC. Translating it yields CASSPRIGSYGYTF.

This clonotype was seen only a few times. The V gene is TRBV6-5, the J gene TRBJ2-2; D might be TRBD2 (6 bases). Trimming cost V 8 bases and J 4 bases, with 11 bases left between them. This CDR3 has 13 residues. CDR1 MNHEY and CDR2 SVGAGI come from the germline V gene. The CDR3 spells CASSAGSTGELFF. The CDR3, as DNA: TGTGCCAGCTCCGCGGGAAGCACCGGGGAGCTGTTTTTT.

The chain has TRBV27 and TRBJ2-2; no clear D gene. Trimming removed 2 bases at V and 5 bases at J, with 6 bases between. The germline V gene encodes CDR1 MNHEY and CDR2 SMNVEV (reference sequence). This CDR3 is 13 amino acids long. As DNA, the CDR3 is TGTGCCAGCAGTTTAAGGAGTACCGGGGAGCTGTTTTTT. Translated: CASSLRSTGELFF.

This clonotype showed up just a few times. The chain is built from TRBV20-1 and TRBJ2-7; D is possibly TRBD2 (5 bases). The germline V gene has CDR1 DFQATT and CDR2 SNEGSKA (reference sequence). Trimming removed 5 bases from V and 6 bases from J, with 17 bases in between. The CDR3 is made up of 13 amino acids. The CDR3 loop is CSASFSGKGEQYF. CDR3 DNA sequence: TGCAGTGCTTCCTTTTCGGGAAAGGGCGAGCAGTACTTC.

This clonotype was counted between two and nine times. The V and J genes are TRBV9 and TRBJ2-5; weak D call: TRBD2 (6 bases). Germline lookup yields CDR1 SGDLS and CDR2 YYNGEE. V gave up 0 bases and J gave up 5 bases, with 14 bases separating them. The CDR3 is made up of 15 amino acids. The CDR3 region is CASSVVSTGVETQYF. The CDR3 DNA sequence: TGTGCCAGCAGCGTAGTATCAACGGGAGTGGAGACCCAGTACTTC.

A note on this clonotype: An end of the junction differs from the germline gene, which may be a read error. This chain links TRBV7-7 with TRBJ2-3, with TRBD2 matching 14 bases. The CDR3 loop spans 16 amino acids. Germline lookup yields CDR1 SSHAT and CDR2 FNYEAQ (reference sequence). The CDR3: CASSLGLAGAQDTQYF. DNA for the CDR3: TGTGCTAGCAGCCTGGGACTAGCGGGAGCTCAGGATACGCAGTATTTT.